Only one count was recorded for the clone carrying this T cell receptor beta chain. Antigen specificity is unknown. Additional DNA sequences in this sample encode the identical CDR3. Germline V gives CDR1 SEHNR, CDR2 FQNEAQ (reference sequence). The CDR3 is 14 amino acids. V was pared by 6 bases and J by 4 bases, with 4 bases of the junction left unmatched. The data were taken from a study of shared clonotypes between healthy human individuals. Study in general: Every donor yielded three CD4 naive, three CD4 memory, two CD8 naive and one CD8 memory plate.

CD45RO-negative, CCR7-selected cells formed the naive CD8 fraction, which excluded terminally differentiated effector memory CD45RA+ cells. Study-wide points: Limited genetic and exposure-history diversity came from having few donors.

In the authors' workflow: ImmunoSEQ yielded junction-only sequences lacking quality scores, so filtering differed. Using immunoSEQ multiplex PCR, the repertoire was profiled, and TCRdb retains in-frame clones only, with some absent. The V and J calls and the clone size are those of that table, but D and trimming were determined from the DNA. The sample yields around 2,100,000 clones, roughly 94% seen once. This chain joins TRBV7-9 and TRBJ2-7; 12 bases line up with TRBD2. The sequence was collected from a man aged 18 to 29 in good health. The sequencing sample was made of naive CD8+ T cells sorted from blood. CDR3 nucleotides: TGTGCCAGCAGTTCTAGCGGGGGGGTTTACGAGCAGTACTTC. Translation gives CASSSSGGVYEQYF.